What follows are 12 T cell receptor beta chains derived from one specimen sequenced in a study of T cells in Graves' hyperthyroidism and ophthalmopathy. TCR beta CDR3 sequences were amplified from RNA transcripts. When the TCR CDR3 underwent first-round RT-PCR, the HTBI primer set was used. One entry per CDR3 protein, called by TCRdb with MiXCR from the multiplex PCR reads. The sample carries hundreds of thousands of distinct CDR3 sequences, approximately 19% recorded once. Source material: blood. The receptors originated from a man between 50 and 59 years old with Graves' ophthalmopathy.

J is TRBJ1-6 and V is TRBV11-2, with a weak D call TRBD1 (6 bases). The CDR3 covers 17 residues. Per germline, CDR1 SGHAT and CDR2 FQNNGV. Trimming took 5 bases from V and 10 from J, leaving 24 bases between them. For the CDR3, the DNA is TGTGCCAGCAGCCAAGAAACTCAGGGGAGGTATTTATCACCCCTCCACTTT. Translation gives CASSQETQGRYLSPLHF.

This clonotype was detected many times. This rearrangement joins TRBV7-3 to TRBJ2-7; 12 nucleotides agree with TRBD2. The trim removed 4 bases at V and 5 bases at J, leaving 6 bases unmatched. CDR1 and CDR2 (germline): SGHTA, FQGTGA. The CDR3 runs 15 residues. The CDR3 coding sequence is TGTGCCAGCAGCTCCGGACTAGCGGGAAGGAACGAGCAGTACTTC. Translating gives CASSSGLAGRNEQYF.

The gene calls are TRBV15 and TRBJ2-2; D not certain. The CDR3 is made up of 16 amino acids. V was trimmed by 0 bases and J by 0 bases, leaving 8 bases between them. Germline CDR1 is LNHNV and CDR2 is YYDKDF (reference sequence). CDR3 sequence: CATSRDVGANTGELFF. For the CDR3, the DNA is TGTGCCACCAGCAGAGATGTAGGAGCGAACACCGGGGAGCTGTTTTTT.

This clonotype was found many times. This CDR3 reads CASSPPRRDSIYEQYF. As DNA, the CDR3 is TGTGCCAGCAGTCCACCCCGTCGGGACAGTATTTACGAGCAGTACTTC. The V gene is TRBV28, the J gene TRBJ2-7; 7 nucleotides line up with TRBD1. V gave up 5 bases and J gave up 4 bases; unmatched junction bases: 14. The CDR3 length is 16 residues. Germline CDR1 and CDR2: MDHEN and SYDVKM.

The J gene is TRBJ1-2, the V gene TRBV2; D is uncertain. The length of the CDR3 is 13 residues. Germline CDR1 SNHLY, CDR2 FYNNEI. V lost 4 bases to trimming and J lost 4 bases, with 10 bases between them. The DNA of the CDR3 is TGTGCCAGCAGTGGAGACGCCCGCTATGGCTACACCTTC. This sequence encodes CASSGDARYGYTF.

The chain couples TRBV7-8 to TRBJ2-1; weak D call: TRBD2 (6 bases). CDR3 length: 15 residues. V lost 1 base, J lost 0 bases, and 7 bases lay in between. Germline CDR1 reads SGHVS; CDR2 reads FQNEAQ. Here the CDR3 reads CASSLVAASYNEQFF. The CDR3, as DNA: TGTGCCAGCAGCTTAGTAGCGGCCTCCTACAATGAGCAGTTCTTC. Full variable domain (outside the CDR3, taken from reference TRBV7-8 and TRBJ2-1): GAGVSQSPRYKVAKRGQDVALRCDPISGHVSLFWYQQALGQGPEFLTYFQNEAQLDKSGLPSDRFFAERPEGSVSTLKIQRTQQEDSAVYLCASSLVAASYNEQFFGPGTRLTVL.

This clonotype was counted ten times or more. This sequence joins TRBV5-1 and TRBJ2-1; 11 bases are shared with TRBD2. V lost 2 bases, J lost 9 bases, and 7 bases stayed unmatched. Germline CDR1 SGHRS, CDR2 YFSETQ. The CDR3 spans 15 residues. The CDR3 loop reads CASSLSGTSGFEQFF. As DNA, the CDR3 is TGCGCCAGCAGCTTATCCGGGACTAGCGGTTTTGAGCAGTTCTTC.

V and J are TRBV5-4 and TRBJ2-1; tentatively, D is TRBD1 or TRBD2 (6 bases each). There are 15 residues in the CDR3. Germline loops: CDR1 SGHNT, CDR2 YYREEE (reference sequence). Trimming left V 6 bases short and J 5 bases short, with 18 bases between. The DNA of the CDR3 is TGTGCCAGCACCCTGAGGGGGGAACTGGACAATGAGCAGTTCTTC. Its protein is CASTLRGELDNEQFF.

Concerning this clonotype itself: Given a much more abundant clone one base away, this may be a read error. The V call is TRBV19, the J call TRBJ2-3, with D tentatively TRBD1 (6 bases). The CDR3 consists of 15 residues. Germline V gene sequence: CDR1 LNHDA, CDR2 SQIVND (reference sequence). V lost 7 bases to trimming and J lost 2 bases, with 16 bases between them. The CDR3 sequence: CASTQQGSVTDTQYF. The DNA for the CDR3 is TGTGCCAGTACTCAACAGGGATCTGTCACAGATACGCAGTATTTT.

In this sample, this clonotype turned up many times. The junction departs from germline at one end; a sequencing error may be responsible. The chain combines TRBV20-1 with TRBJ2-1; unclear D gene. Germline V lookup: CDR1 DFQATT, CDR2 SNEGSKA (reference sequence). The CDR3 totals 12 residues. The CDR3 DNA reads as TGCAGTGCTAGTTCTTACTACGATGAGCAGTTCTTC. Amino acids: CSASSYYDEQFF.

The table lists this clonotype with a few counts. The J gene is TRBJ2-5, the V gene TRBV6-1; 8 nucleotides match TRBD1. The CDR3 is 11 amino acids. The V gene end was trimmed by 10 bases and the J gene end by 4 bases; junction bases not matched to a gene: 2. Looked up from germline, CDR1 is MNHNS and CDR2 is SASEGT. The CDR3 coding sequence is TGTGCCACCCAGGGGGCAGAGACCCAGTACTTC. As protein: CATQGAETQYF.

This chain joins TRBV29-1 and TRBJ1-2, with unresolved D. This CDR3 is built from 14 residues. Germline V gene data show CDR1 as SQVTM and CDR2 as ANQGSEA. Trimming removed 3 bases from V and 0 bases from J, with 11 bases in between. DNA for the CDR3: TGCAGCGTTGATGGAGGGCAACCTAACTATGGCTACACCTTC. Protein: CSVDGGQPNYGYTF.